The 16 T cell receptor beta chains reported below all come from one sample, sequenced in a study of identical twins. TCRdb reanalysed the 5' RACE reads using MiXCR and keeps one entry per CDR3 protein. The repertoire holds hundreds of thousands of distinct CDR3 sequences, with 8% to 9.5% as singletons. These sequences were also reported in another study, on yellow fever vaccine responses in identical twins.

The specimen was CD8+ T cells sorted from blood. Receptors originate from a woman between 18 and 29 years old in good health.

The chain has TRBV28 and TRBJ2-1, with D tentatively TRBD1 or TRBD2 (5 bases each). CDR3 length: 17 residues. Trimming pared 4 bases from V and 5 bases from J, leaving 21 bases between. Germline lookup yields CDR1 MDHEN and CDR2 SYDVKM. The CDR3 bases are TGTGCCAGCAGTTGGATCCCCCCCTCGGGACCGGACAATGAGCAGTTCTTC. It encodes CASSWIPPSGPDNEQFF. The full variable domain, completed using reference TRBV28 and TRBJ2-1, is DVKVTQSSRYLVKRTGEKVFLECVQDMDHENMFWYRQDPGLGLRLIYFSYDVKMKEKGDIPEGYSVSREKKERFSLILESASTNQTSMYLCASSWIPPSGPDNEQFFGPGTRLTVL.

V is TRBV20-1 and J is TRBJ2-7; 9 bases are shared with TRBD1. After removal of 3 bases from V and 4 bases from J, the junction contained 10 bases not matched to a gene. Looked up from germline, CDR1 is DFQATT and CDR2 is SNEGSKA (reference sequence). The CDR3 is 15 amino acids. CDR3 in amino acids: CSARETGGGWYEQYF. The DNA for the CDR3 is TGCAGTGCTAGGGAGACAGGGGGTGGGTGGTACGAGCAGTACTTC.

The chain carries TRBV4-3 and TRBJ2-7, with 8 bases identical to TRBD2. CDR3 size: 16 residues. The trim removed 0 bases at V and 1 base at J, leaving 5 bases unmatched. CDR1 is LGHNA, CDR2 YSLEER, per germline. Here the CDR3 reads CASSQDVSGSSYEQYF. Written as DNA, the CDR3 is TGCGCCAGCAGCCAAGATGTGAGCGGGAGTTCCTACGAGCAGTACTTC.

This clonotype occurred many times. The chain carries TRBV7-9 and TRBJ2-7; maybe TRBD2 (7 bases). The V end lost 5 bases, the J end lost 3 bases, and 17 bases lay between the germline ends. CDR3 length equals 15 residues. Germline CDR1 is SEHNR and CDR2 is FQNEAQ (reference sequence). The CDR3 nucleotides read TGTGCCAGCAGCCCCGGGGGGCTAGTCAACTACGAGCAGTACTTC. Its protein product is CASSPGGLVNYEQYF.

Concerning this clonotype: With a much larger clone just one base away, this may be a read error. The chain recombines TRBV7-8 with TRBJ2-5; 7 bases map to TRBD2. Germline CDR1 SGHVS, CDR2 FQNEAQ. The V gene end was trimmed by 5 bases and the J gene end by 0 bases; junction bases not matched to a gene: 3. The CDR3 extends over 14 amino acids. CDR3 region: CASSLGLDQETQYF. In DNA form, the CDR3 reads TGTGCCAGCAGCCTTGGACTAGACCAAGAGACCCAGTACTTC.

This clonotype was counted at least ten times. The V call is TRBV4-3, the J call TRBJ2-1; 11 bases agree with TRBD2. Germline trimming cut 4 bases from V and 6 bases from J; bases unmatched to any gene: 11. The CDR3 is made up of 17 amino acids. In germline, CDR1 is LGHNA, CDR2 YSLEER. The CDR3 DNA is TGCGCCAGCAGCCCAGCTTTAGCGGGAGGGATAGGCAATGAGCAGTTCTTC. The encoded protein is CASSPALAGGIGNEQFF.

CDR3 coding DNA: TGTGCCAGCAGCAAAGAGGGGAGCCGGGGATACGAGCAGTACTTC. This encodes CASSKEGSRGYEQYF. The chain couples TRBV21-1 to TRBJ2-7; the table assigns TRBD1, which was not confirmed against the DNA. TRBV21-1 is given as a pseudogene. CDR3 length equals 15 residues.

On this clonotype: The conserved phenylalanine or tryptophan normally closing the CDR3 is absent here, so this likely arose from a read error. This chain joins TRBV20-1 and TRBJ1-1, with unresolved D. V lost 1 base, J lost 1 base, and 7 bases lay in between. Germline assignment: CDR1 DFQATT and CDR2 SNEGSKA (reference sequence). This CDR3 is built from 13 residues. CDR3: CSARGRGNTEAFV. The DNA of the CDR3 is TGCAGTGCTAGAGGGCGGGGGAACACTGAAGCTTTCGTT.

This clonotype has only a few counts. The chain uses TRBV27 and TRBJ2-3; D is perhaps TRBD1 or TRBD2 (5 bases each). Germline V lookup: CDR1 MNHEY, CDR2 SMNVEV (reference sequence). The length of the CDR3 is 15 residues. V was pared by 3 bases and J by 4 bases, with 14 bases between. Here the CDR3 DNA reads TGTGCCAGCAGTTTGGGAAGGGACGGGCCAGATACGCAGTATTTT. Translating gives CASSLGRDGPDTQYF.

This clonotype was counted many times. The genes are TRBV7-8 and TRBJ1-1, with D uncertain. The V and J ends lost 5 bases and 4 bases respectively, with 11 bases between them. In germline, CDR1 is SGHVS, CDR2 FQNEAQ. The length of the CDR3 is 13 residues. The CDR3 DNA reads TGTGCCAGCAGCCCGCAAAACAGCACTGAAGCTTTCTTT. Translation: CASSPQNSTEAFF.

This rearrangement joins TRBV20-1 to TRBJ2-2; 10 bases are shared with TRBD2. V shed 0 bases and J 6 bases; nucleotides not matched to a gene: 10. Looked up from germline, CDR1 is DFQATT and CDR2 is SNEGSKA (reference sequence). There are 17 residues in the CDR3. As DNA, the CDR3 is TGCAGTGCTAGAGATCCAGCCCTAGCGGGGGTAGCCGGGGAGCTGTTTTTT. As protein: CSARDPALAGVAGELFF.

This clonotype was found many times. The chain recombines TRBV12-3 or TRBV12-4 with TRBJ2-5, with 10 bases fitting TRBD2. This CDR3 spans 12 amino acids. The V segment lost 9 bases and the J segment 13 bases; nucleotides outside the gene matches: 11. CDR3 nucleotide sequence: TGTGCCAGTTCGGGGCTAGCGGGGGACATGTACTTC. Its protein product is CASSGLAGDMYF.

This clonotype showed up many times. The CDR3 is CASSLETGGLRNEQFF. The CDR3 DNA sequence: TGTGCCAGCAGCTTGGAGACAGGGGGCCTTAGGAATGAGCAGTTCTTC. The rearrangement uses TRBV7-9 and TRBJ2-1, with TRBD1 matching 10 bases. This CDR3 spans 16 amino acids. V lost 3 bases to trimming and J lost 7 bases; unmatched junction nucleotides: 9. Germline V gene data show CDR1 as SEHNR and CDR2 as FQNEAQ (reference sequence).

The chain couples TRBV4-1 to TRBJ1-3, with TRBD1 as a possible D gene (5 bases). The CDR3 is 17 amino acids. Germline CDR1 MGHRA, CDR2 YSYEKL. Between the trimmed V and J ends, which lost 2 bases and 4 bases, there was a span of 18 bases. CDR3 in amino acids: CASSQRGLGGEGNTIYF. In DNA, the CDR3 is TGCGCCAGCAGCCAACGAGGCCTTGGGGGGGAAGGAAACACCATATATTTT.

This clonotype was observed at least ten times. V usage is TRBV29-1 and J usage is TRBJ2-6; D is unresolved. The ends were cut back, 1 base at V and 0 bases at J, with 13 bases in the middle. CDR3 length equals 17 residues. CDR1 and CDR2 from the germline V gene are SQVTM and ANQGSEA. For the CDR3, the DNA is TGCAGCGTTGAAGTTTTTAACATACGCTCTGGGGCCAACGTCCTGACTTTC. It yields the protein CSVEVFNIRSGANVLTF.

This clonotype was seen repeatedly, ten times or more. This chain connects TRBV12-3 or TRBV12-4 to TRBJ2-1; 7 nucleotides align to TRBD2. The CDR3 has 12 amino acids. Trimming at V came to 4 bases and at J to 9 bases, leaving 3 bases not matched to a gene. The CDR3 here is CASSSGEGEQFF. DNA for the CDR3: TGTGCCAGCAGTTCCGGGGAGGGTGAGCAGTTCTTC.